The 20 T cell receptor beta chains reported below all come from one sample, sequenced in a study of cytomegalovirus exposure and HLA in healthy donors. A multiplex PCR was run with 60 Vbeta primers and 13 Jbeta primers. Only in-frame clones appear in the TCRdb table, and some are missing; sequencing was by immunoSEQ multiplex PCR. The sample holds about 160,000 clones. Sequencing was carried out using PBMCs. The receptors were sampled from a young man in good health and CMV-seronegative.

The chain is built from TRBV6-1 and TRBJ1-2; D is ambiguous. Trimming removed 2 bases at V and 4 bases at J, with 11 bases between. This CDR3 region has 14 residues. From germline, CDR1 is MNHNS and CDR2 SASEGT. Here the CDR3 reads CASSETEGGYGYTF. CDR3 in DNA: TGTGCCAGCAGTGAAACGGAGGGAGGCTATGGCTACACCTTC.

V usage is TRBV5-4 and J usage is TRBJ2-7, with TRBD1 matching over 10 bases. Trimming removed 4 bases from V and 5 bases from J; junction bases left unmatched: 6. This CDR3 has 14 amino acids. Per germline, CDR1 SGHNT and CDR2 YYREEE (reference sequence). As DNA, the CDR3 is TGTGCCAGCAGCGGGGGACAGGGGAGAAACGAGCAGTACTTC. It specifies CASSGGQGRNEQYF. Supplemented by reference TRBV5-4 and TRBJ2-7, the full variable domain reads ETGVTQSPTHLIKTRGQQVTLRCSSQSGHNTVSWYQQALGQGPQFIFQYYREEENGRGNFPPRFSGLQFPNYSSELNVNALELDDSALYLCASSGGQGRNEQYFGPGTRLTVT.

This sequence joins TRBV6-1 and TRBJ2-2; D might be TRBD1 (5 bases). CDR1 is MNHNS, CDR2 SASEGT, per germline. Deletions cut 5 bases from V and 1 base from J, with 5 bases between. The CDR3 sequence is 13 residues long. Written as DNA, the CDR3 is TGTGCCAGCAGTACAGGGAACACCGGGGAGCTGTTTTTT. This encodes CASSTGNTGELFF.

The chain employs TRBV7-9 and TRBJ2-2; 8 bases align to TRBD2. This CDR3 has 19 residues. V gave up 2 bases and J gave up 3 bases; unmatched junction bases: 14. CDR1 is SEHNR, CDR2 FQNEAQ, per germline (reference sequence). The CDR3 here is CASSLSTSGPESYTGELFF. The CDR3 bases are TGTGCCAGCAGCTTATCTACTAGCGGACCGGAGTCGTACACCGGGGAGCTGTTTTTT.

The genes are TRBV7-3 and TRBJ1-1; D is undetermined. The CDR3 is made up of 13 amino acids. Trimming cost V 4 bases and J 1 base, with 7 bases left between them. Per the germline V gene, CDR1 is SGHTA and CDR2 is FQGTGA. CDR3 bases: TGTGCCAGCAGCTCCGACTCGAACACTGAAGCTTTCTTT. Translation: CASSSDSNTEAFF.

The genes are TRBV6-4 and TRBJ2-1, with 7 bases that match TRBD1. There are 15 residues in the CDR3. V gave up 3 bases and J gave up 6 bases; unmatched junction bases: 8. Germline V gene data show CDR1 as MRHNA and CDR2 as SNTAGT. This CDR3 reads CASSDGTGDFNEQFF. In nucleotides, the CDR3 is TGTGCCAGCAGTGATGGTACAGGGGATTTCAATGAGCAGTTCTTC.

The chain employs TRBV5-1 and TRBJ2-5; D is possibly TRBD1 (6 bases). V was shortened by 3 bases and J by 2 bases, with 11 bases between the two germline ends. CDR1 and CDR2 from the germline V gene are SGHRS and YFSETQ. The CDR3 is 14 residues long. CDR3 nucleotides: TGCGCCAGCAGCTCGGTAGGACAGCAAGAGACCCAGTACTTC. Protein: CASSSVGQQETQYF.

For the CDR3, the DNA is TGTGCCAGCAGTGGGGAGAAAAACACTGAAGCTTTCTTT. It is translated as CASSGEKNTEAFF. The J gene is TRBJ1-1, the V gene TRBV2; D not certain. This CDR3 is built from 13 residues. Trimming removed 4 bases from V and 2 bases from J, with 8 bases in between. Germline CDR1 and CDR2: SNHLY and FYNNEI. Together with reference TRBV2 and TRBJ1-1, the CDR3 gives the full variable domain: EPEVTQTPSHQVTQMGQEVILRCVPISNHLYFYWYRQILGQKVEFLVSFYNNEISEKSEIFDDQFSVERPDGSNFTLKIRSTKLEDSAMYFCASSGEKNTEAFFGQGTRLTVV.

This chain's CDR3 is CASREGQGHQPQHF. DNA for the CDR3: TGTGCCAGCAGGGAGGGACAGGGCCATCAGCCCCAGCATTTT. This chain joins TRBV28 and TRBJ1-5, with 9 nucleotides matching TRBD1. Looked up from germline, CDR1 is MDHEN and CDR2 is SYDVKM. The junction had 5 bases not matched to a gene; V was cut back by 6 bases and J by 5 bases. The CDR3 runs 14 residues.

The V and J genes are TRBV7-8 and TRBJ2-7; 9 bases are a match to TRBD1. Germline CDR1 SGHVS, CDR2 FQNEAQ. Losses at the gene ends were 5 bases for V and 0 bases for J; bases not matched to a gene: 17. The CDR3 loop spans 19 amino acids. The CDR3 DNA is TGTGCCAGCAGCCCTGGGACAGGGTCCTTGTTCCGTAGCTCCTACGAGCAGTACTTC. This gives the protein CASSPGTGSLFRSSYEQYF.

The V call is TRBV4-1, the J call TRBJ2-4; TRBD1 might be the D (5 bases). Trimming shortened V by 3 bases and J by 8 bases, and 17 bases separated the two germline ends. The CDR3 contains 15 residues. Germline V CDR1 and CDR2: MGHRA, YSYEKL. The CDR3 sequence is CASSQTSLGLYIQYF. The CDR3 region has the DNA TGCGCCAGCAGCCAGACATCCCTGGGGCTGTACATTCAGTACTTC.

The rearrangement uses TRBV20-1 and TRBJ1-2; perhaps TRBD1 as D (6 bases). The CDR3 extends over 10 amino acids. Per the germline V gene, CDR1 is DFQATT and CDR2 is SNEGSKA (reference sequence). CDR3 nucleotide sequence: TGCAGCGGACAGAACTATGGCTACACCTTC. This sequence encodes CSGQNYGYTF.

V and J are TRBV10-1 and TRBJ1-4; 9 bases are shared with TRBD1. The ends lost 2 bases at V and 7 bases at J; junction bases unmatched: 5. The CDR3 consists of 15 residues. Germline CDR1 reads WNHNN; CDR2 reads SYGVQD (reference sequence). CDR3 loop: CASSEDRGRFEKLFF. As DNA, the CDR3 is TGCGCCAGCAGTGAGGACAGGGGGAGGTTTGAAAAACTGTTTTTT.

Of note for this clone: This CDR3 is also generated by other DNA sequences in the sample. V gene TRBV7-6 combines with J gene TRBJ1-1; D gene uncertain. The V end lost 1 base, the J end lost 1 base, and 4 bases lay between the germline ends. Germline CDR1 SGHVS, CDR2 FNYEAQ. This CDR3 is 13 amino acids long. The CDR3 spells CASSLGQNTEAFF. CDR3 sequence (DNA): TGTGCCAGCAGCTTAGGGCAGAACACTGAAGCTTTCTTT.

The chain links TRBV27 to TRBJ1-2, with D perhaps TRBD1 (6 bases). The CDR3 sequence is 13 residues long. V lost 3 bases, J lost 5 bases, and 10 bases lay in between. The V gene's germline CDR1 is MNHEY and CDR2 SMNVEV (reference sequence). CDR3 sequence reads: CASSFDRRYGYTF. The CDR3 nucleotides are TGTGCCAGCAGTTTTGACAGGCGATATGGCTACACCTTC.

This CDR3 is CASSFDRDVANIQYF. Written as DNA, the CDR3 is TGTGCCAGCAGTTTCGACAGGGATGTGGCGAACATTCAGTACTTC. The rearrangement joins TRBV27 to TRBJ2-4, with TRBD1 matching 7 bases. V dropped 3 bases and J dropped 7; count of bases not matched to a gene: 9. The CDR3 contains 15 residues. CDR1 MNHEY and CDR2 SMNVEV come from the germline V gene (reference sequence).

This CDR3 is CASSRTGRQETQYF. The CDR3 DNA reads TGTGCCAGCAGCCGGACAGGGCGCCAGGAGACCCAGTACTTC. This chain connects TRBV11-2 to TRBJ2-5; 8 nucleotides match TRBD1. Trimming removed 5 bases from V and 5 bases from J; junction bases left unmatched: 7. The CDR3 contains 14 residues. Per the germline V gene, CDR1 is SGHAT and CDR2 is FQNNGV.

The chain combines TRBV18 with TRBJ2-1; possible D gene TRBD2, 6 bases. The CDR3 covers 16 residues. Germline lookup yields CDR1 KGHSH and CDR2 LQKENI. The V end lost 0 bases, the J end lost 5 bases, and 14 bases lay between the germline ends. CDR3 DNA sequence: TGTGCCAGCTCACCACCAGGACGCGGGAAAGACAATGAGCAGTTCTTC. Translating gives CASSPPGRGKDNEQFF.

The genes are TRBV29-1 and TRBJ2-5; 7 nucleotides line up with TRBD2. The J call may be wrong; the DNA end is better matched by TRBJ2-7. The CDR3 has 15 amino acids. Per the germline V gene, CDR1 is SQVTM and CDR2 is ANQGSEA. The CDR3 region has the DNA TGCAGCGTTGAAAGATTAGGATCTAGCGGCTACGAGCAGTACTTC. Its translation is CSVERLGSSGYEQYF.

The CDR3 sequence: CASSFGSLYNEQFF. The CDR3 DNA reads TGCGCCAGCAGCTTCGGTTCGCTTTACAATGAGCAGTTCTTC. The chain has TRBV5-1 and TRBJ2-1, with D unresolved. The V and J ends lost 2 bases and 4 bases respectively, with 10 bases between them. Germline V lookup: CDR1 SGHRS, CDR2 YFSETQ. The CDR3 has 14 amino acids.